A single sample is the source of the 20 T cell receptor beta chains below, sequenced in a study of T cells in pancreatic ductal adenocarcinoma. Profiling relied on immunoSEQ multiplex PCR, and the TCRdb table lists in-frame clones only, not all of them. The sample holds about 29,000 clones; 90% to 95% are singletons and the top ten take over 2%. Surgery without prior neoadjuvant therapy was the treatment of the selected pancreatic ductal adenocarcinoma patients. Sequenced input: PBMCs. The receptors come from a human donor with pancreatic ductal adenocarcinoma.

The chain links TRBV28 to TRBJ1-2; D remains ambiguous. The CDR3 totals 12 residues. Per germline, CDR1 MDHEN and CDR2 SYDVKM. Trimming removed 2 bases from V and 4 bases from J, with 5 bases in between. CDR3 sequence: CASSLNLYGYTF. The CDR3 coding sequence is TGTGCCAGCAGTTTAAACCTCTATGGCTACACCTTC.

This chain joins TRBV2 and TRBJ2-7; 11 bases fit TRBD2. J lost 4 bases, V lost 6 bases, and 5 bases had no gene match. Germline V gene lookup returns CDR1 SNHLY and CDR2 FYNNEI. This CDR3 contains 14 residues. CDR3 nucleotides: TGTGCCAGCAGGGGACTAGCGGAACTATACGAGCAGTACTTC. Its translation: CASRGLAELYEQYF.

This sequence joins TRBV28 and TRBJ1-1; D is possibly TRBD1 (6 bases). This CDR3 has 15 amino acids. From germline, CDR1 is MDHEN and CDR2 SYDVKM. V lost 5 bases and J lost 0, with 13 bases in between. CDR3 bases: TGTGCCAGCAGTCCCTACAGGGAGATGAACACTGAAGCTTTCTTT. It yields the protein CASSPYREMNTEAFF.

The chain has TRBV4-1 and TRBJ2-7; TRBD1 agrees at 8 bases. Germline CDR1 MGHRA, CDR2 YSYEKL. V dropped 1 base and J dropped 5; count of bases not matched to a gene: 10. The length of the CDR3 is 16 residues. CDR3 in amino acids: CASSQVEGDRSHEQYF. For the CDR3, the DNA is TGCGCCAGCAGCCAAGTTGAAGGGGACAGGAGCCACGAGCAGTACTTC.

This sequence joins TRBV4-3 and TRBJ2-3; 12 positions match TRBD2. Germline V CDR1 and CDR2: LGHNA, YSLEER. Unmatched junction bases numbered 10, after V lost 0 bases and J lost 3 bases. This CDR3 comprises 19 residues. The CDR3 reads CASSQEVLAGGGGTDTQYF. CDR3 coding DNA: TGCGCCAGCAGCCAAGAAGTGCTAGCGGGAGGGGGTGGGACAGATACGCAGTATTTT.

This chain connects TRBV4-2 to TRBJ2-3; D is unclear. Per the germline V gene, CDR1 is LGHNA and CDR2 is YNFKEQ. Deletions cut 0 bases from V and 2 bases from J, with 9 bases between. The CDR3 has 15 amino acids. The CDR3 DNA is TGTGCCAGCAGCCAAGAGAAACAACCCACAGATACGCAGTATTTT. Its translation is CASSQEKQPTDTQYF.

The chain combines TRBV4-1 with TRBJ1-2; D not resolved. Germline lookup yields CDR1 MGHRA and CDR2 YSYEKL. The CDR3 covers 14 residues. V shed 0 bases and J shed 4 bases, with 9 bases lying between them. The CDR3 nucleotides are TGCGCCAGCAGCCAAGAGTCGACCCGCTATGGCTACACCTTC. This sequence encodes CASSQESTRYGYTF.

The chain carries TRBV2 and TRBJ2-1; 9 nucleotides match TRBD1. Germline V gives CDR1 SNHLY, CDR2 FYNNEI. The J segment lost 0 bases and the V segment lost 6 bases, leaving 3 bases of the junction unmatched. The CDR3 is 15 amino acids. CDR3 in amino acids: CASSPDRGSYNEQFF. Written as DNA, the CDR3 is TGTGCCAGCAGCCCGGACAGGGGCTCCTACAATGAGCAGTTCTTC.

The chain links TRBV28 to TRBJ2-1, with 8 bases identical to TRBD1. Germline V CDR1 and CDR2: MDHEN, SYDVKM. The CDR3 has 15 residues. V lost 6 bases and J lost 1; bases outside the gene matches: 5. The CDR3 sequence is CASSLTGDSYNEQFF. In nucleotides, the CDR3 is TGTGCCAGCAGCTTGACAGGGGATTCCTACAATGAGCAGTTCTTC.

V gene TRBV27 combines with J gene TRBJ2-1, with 13 nucleotides matching TRBD2. The germline V gene has CDR1 MNHEY and CDR2 SMNVEV (reference sequence). The CDR3 spans 16 residues. Unmatched junction bases numbered 13, after V lost 5 bases and J lost 12 bases. The CDR3 DNA follows: TGTGCCAGCAGTCCCCACCTGACTAGCGGGGGGAGGGGGCAGTTCTTC. It encodes CASSPHLTSGGRGQFF.

The rearrangement uses TRBV10-3 and TRBJ2-4; D is unclear. CDR1 is ENHRY and CDR2 is SYGVKD in the germline V gene. V dropped 0 bases and J dropped 0 bases, with 6 bases sitting between them. The CDR3 extends over 15 amino acids. The CDR3, as DNA: TGTGCCATCAGTGAGTCGACACTAGCCAAAAACATTCAGTACTTC. Protein: CAISESTLAKNIQYF.

This rearrangement joins TRBV28 to TRBJ2-5; 9 positions match TRBD1. The CDR3 is made up of 17 amino acids. The V gene's germline CDR1 is MDHEN and CDR2 SYDVKM. J gave up 3 bases and V 3 bases, and 11 bases lay outside the gene matches. CDR3 residues: CASSLGQGGSWKETQYF. CDR3 sequence (DNA): TGTGCCAGCAGTTTGGGACAGGGCGGGAGTTGGAAAGAGACCCAGTACTTC.

The CDR3 here is CASSPRLGLGAANQPQHF. CDR3 coding DNA: TGTGCCAGCAGCCCCCGTTTAGGGTTGGGGGCCGCCAATCAGCCCCAGCATTTT. The gene calls are TRBV7-2 and TRBJ1-5; D is perhaps TRBD1 (6 bases). The germline V gene encodes CDR1 SGHTA and CDR2 FQGNSA. The CDR3 length is 18 residues. Trimming removed 5 bases at V and 3 bases at J, with 23 bases between.

J is TRBJ1-1 and V is TRBV18; 7 bases map to TRBD1. With 3 bases clipped from V and 2 bases from J, the junction kept 6 bases outside the gene matches. The CDR3 is 15 amino acids. In germline, CDR1 is KGHSH, CDR2 LQKENI. CDR3 sequence (DNA): TGTGCCAGCTCACCTGGAGGGACAGCCAACACTGAAGCTTTCTTT. It encodes CASSPGGTANTEAFF.

This clone was seen once. The chain employs TRBV5-4 and TRBJ2-7; 10 bases agree with TRBD2. After removal of 0 bases from V and 1 base from J, the junction contained 13 bases not matched to a gene. Germline CDR1 reads SGHNT; CDR2 reads YYREEE (reference sequence). The CDR3 is 19 amino acids. The CDR3 DNA sequence: TGTGCCAGCAGCTTGGGAGGTCTAGCGGGAGTTTGGGGGTCCTACGAGCAGTACTTC. It encodes CASSLGGLAGVWGSYEQYF. Complete variable domain (other parts from reference TRBV5-4 and TRBJ2-7): ETGVTQSPTHLIKTRGQQVTLRCSSQSGHNTVSWYQQALGQGPQFIFQYYREEENGRGNFPPRFSGLQFPNYSSELNVNALELDDSALYLCASSLGGLAGVWGSYEQYFGPGTRLTVT.

This rearrangement joins TRBV6-4 to TRBJ1-2; maybe TRBD1 (6 bases). Germline loops: CDR1 MRHNA, CDR2 SNTAGT. The ends were cut back, 4 bases at V and 4 bases at J, with 10 bases in the middle. The CDR3 totals 13 residues. The CDR3 spells CASSAGGRYGYTF. In DNA, the CDR3 is TGTGCCAGCAGTGCCGGGGGCCGCTATGGCTACACCTTC.

The chain links TRBV7-2 to TRBJ1-1, with 7 bases aligning to TRBD1. This CDR3 contains 14 residues. Trimming at V came to 5 bases and at J to 11 bases, leaving 14 bases not matched to a gene. Germline V gives CDR1 SGHTA, CDR2 FQGNSA. Here the CDR3 reads CASSPGGQVLSAFF. CDR3 DNA sequence: TGTGCCAGCAGCCCAGGGGGGCAGGTTCTTAGCGCTTTCTTT.

J is TRBJ2-3 and V is TRBV29-1; D gene uncertain. The CDR3 runs 13 residues. From germline, CDR1 is SQVTM and CDR2 ANQGSEA. V was trimmed by 7 bases and J by 0 bases, leaving 11 bases between them. Written as DNA, the CDR3 is TGCAGCGGTCGACACCAGAGCACAGATACGCAGTATTTT. Its protein is CSGRHQSTDTQYF.

The chain carries TRBV18 and TRBJ1-4, with D unclear. Germline V gene lookup returns CDR1 KGHSH and CDR2 LQKENI. Trimming took off 3 bases at V and 2 bases at J, with 10 bases between the two ends. The CDR3 contains 15 residues. DNA of the CDR3: TGTGCCAGCTCACCCGGACTGATGACTAATGAAAAACTGTTTTTT. This encodes CASSPGLMTNEKLFF.

J is TRBJ1-1 and V is TRBV2, with D maybe TRBD1 (6 bases). Germline V gene sequence: CDR1 SNHLY, CDR2 FYNNEI. V dropped 4 bases and J dropped 5 bases, with 17 bases sitting between them. The CDR3 covers 15 residues. CDR3 amino acids: CASSGQAAGRTEAFF. In DNA form, the CDR3 reads TGTGCCAGCAGTGGACAGGCCGCGGGGAGGACTGAAGCTTTCTTT. Complete variable domain (other parts from reference TRBV2 and TRBJ1-1): EPEVTQTPSHQVTQMGQEVILRCVPISNHLYFYWYRQILGQKVEFLVSFYNNEISEKSEIFDDQFSVERPDGSNFTLKIRSTKLEDSAMYFCASSGQAAGRTEAFFGQGTRLTVV.